This T cell receptor beta chain comes out of a study of regulatory T cells in long-lasting Graves disease. Sequencing libraries for TCR beta were prepared with iRepertoire HTBI primers and Arm-PCR of CDR3 regions. TCRdb reprocessed the multiplex PCR reads via MiXCR and lists one record per CDR3 protein. Among about 660,000 distinct CDR3 sequences listed, roughly 30% were seen once. Germline CDR1 reads MNHNS; CDR2 reads SASEGT. The CDR3 is 16 amino acids. The junction had 8 bases not matched to a gene; V was cut back by 7 bases and J by 0 bases. Time point denoted: persistent/refractory GD, antithyroid drugs over 5 years with positive TRAb. Preparation of the TCR library used RNA extracted from PBMCs.

The source was peripheral blood mononuclear cells (PBMCs), collected when the disease was refractory, from a patient treated with antithyroid drugs. This TCR was recovered from a female donor with Graves disease. The chain links TRBV6-1 to TRBJ1-5, with TRBD1 identical over 8 bases. The CDR3 coding sequence is TGTGCCAGCATGGACAGGGTGGGGGCTAGCAATCAGCCCCAGCATTTT. Its translation: CASMDRVGASNQPQHF.